The text below deals with one T cell receptor (beta chain). This clone occurred once. Its specific antigen is unknown. No quality values exist for individual bases; no much larger clone is one base distant. The collaborating institutions used their own protocols to collect whole blood in K2EDTA tubes. For TCRbeta analysis, collaborator samples were shipped as frozen whole blood, as isolated PBMCs, or as DNA extracted from either sample type. The data were obtained in a study of blood T cell repertoires in COVID-19 (dated by TCRdb to about 2020). In terms of the full investigation: Samples covering the acute and convalescent phases of COVID-19 were provided by collaborators in the United States, Italy and Spain. The prospective study material was composed of cDNA or gDNA derived from T cells, B-cell-depleted T cells, or PBMCs. Subjects who had been exposed to COVID-19, were actively infected with it, or had recovered from it provided the deeply sampled blood TCRbeta repertoires that made up the dataset. The repertoires were released in a freely available public database meant as a resource for research on the immune response to SARS-CoV-2. Samples were obtained from the ongoing ImmuneRACE study (first 160 participants) and from 1,000 to 1,500 subjects provided by 6 global collaborators. A de-identified subject ID, COVID-19 status, age in years and sex were almost always included in the sample metadata. Where available, HLA class I and class II types were obtained from metadata supplied by the sample provider rather than from assay-based typing.

Paper-wide results and their limitations: The quantity of clinical and demographic metadata differed by source and by participant and was supplied without curation.

TCRbeta CDR3 regions were amplified from genomic DNA using the immunoSEQ Assay, a bias-controlled multiplex PCR. In the paper's pipeline: Nucleated cell counts per sample were estimated from amplification of reference gene primers within the assay. To quantify the absolute abundance of each unique TCRbeta CDR3 rearrangement, sequence reads were collapsed and filtered. Productive Simpson clonality was computed per sample as the square root of Simpson's diversity index over productive rearrangements. TCRdb took over this immuneACCESS table, retaining in-frame rearrangements with V and J assigned. Such tables are incomplete; in checked studies, under half of the missing clones stem from an unresolved V gene, and the remainder is unexplained. That table furnishes V, J and clone size, whereas the DNA furnished D and trimming. The sample table shows about 210,000 clones, and about 86% are seen once. Of the sample, 2.9% is held by the ten largest clones.

Trimming takes 3 bases from V and 8 bases from J, and the germline ends sit 20 bases apart. Reading the germline V gene gives CDR1 SGHVS and CDR2 FNYEAQ. The CDR3 runs 16 residues from the cysteine to the phenylalanine. The DNA shown is the 48-base CDR3, in frame from base 1. The sequence was obtained from a middle-aged man with active or convalescent COVID-19. Recombination joined TRBV7-6 with TRBJ2-1; matching of 6 bases hints at TRBD1 as the D gene. Material: peripheral blood. The DNA is TGTGCCAGCAGCTTTGGCCAAGGTAGGGCAGGGGATGAGCAGTTCTTC. This codes for CASSFGQGRAGDEQFF.